Listed below are T cell receptor beta chains from one sample, sequenced in a study of blood T cell repertoires in COVID-19. Here immunoSEQ multiplex PCR was the method, and the copy in TCRdb shows in-frame clones only, minus some. The table has 150,000 to 200,000 clones, roughly 88% seen once. Sequencing was done on a sample of peripheral blood. All receptors derive from a woman aged 80 or over with active or convalescent COVID-19. The CDR3 runs from the conserved cysteine through the conserved F or W. A D gene is named only where the DNA matches it firmly. Rows may omit the clone size; those that give it use once, few, many or a size class.

D gene,J gene,V gene,clone size,CDR3 protein,CDR3 DNA
TRBD1,TRBJ2-7,TRBV15,NA,CATSGIGTGTEQYF,TGTGCCACCAGCGGGATCGGGACAGGGACCGAGCAGTACTTC
TRBD1,TRBJ2-7,TRBV7-6,NA,CASTHDRDSYEQYF,TGTGCCAGCACGCACGACAGGGACTCCTACGAGCAGTACTTC
NA,TRBJ2-5,TRBV3-1/TRBV3-2,many,CASSHGAGTGETQYF,TGTGCCAGCAGCCATGGCGCGGGGACCGGGGAGACCCAGTACTTC
NA,TRBJ2-7,TRBV4-3,NA,CASSLRWELGTLSSEQYF,TGCGCCAGCAGCCTTCGATGGGAGCTGGGGACTTTGTCGAGCGAGCAGTACTTC
TRBD1,TRBJ2-1,TRBV9,NA,CASSVSYRGTDKKNEQFF,TGTGCCAGCAGCGTTAGCTATAGGGGGACAGATAAGAAGAATGAGCAGTTCTTC
NA,TRBJ2-1,TRBV10-1,NA,CASSKGGEGNEQFF,TGCGCCAGCAGTAAAGGAGGGGAAGGCAATGAGCAGTTCTTC
TRBD1,TRBJ2-7,TRBV4-3,NA,CASSQDLRRDRALPYEQYF,TGCGCCAGCAGCCAAGATTTACGTCGAGACAGGGCCCTTCCCTACGAGCAGTACTTC
NA,TRBJ1-1,TRBV27,NA,CASKKVRVGHTEAFF,TGTGCCAGCAAAAAGGTTCGAGTGGGGCACACTGAAGCTTTCTTT
NA,TRBJ1-2,TRBV6-2/TRBV6-3,NA,CASSYSDRPNYGYTF,TGTGCCAGCAGTTACTCTGACAGGCCGAACTATGGCTACACCTTC
NA,TRBJ2-3,TRBV6-5,NA,CASQEPGSTDTQYF,TGTGCCAGCCAAGAGCCGGGTAGCACAGATACGCAGTATTTT